The 22 T cell receptor beta chains below were found in one sample sequenced in a study of cytomegalovirus exposure and HLA in healthy donors. Use of 60 Vbeta and 13 Jbeta primers characterized the PCR. The repertoire was sequenced with immunoSEQ multiplex PCR; TCRdb's copy has only in-frame clones and lacks some. The data hold about 110,000 clones, with under 85% observed a single time. What was sequenced was PBMCs. The origin of the receptors is a middle-aged man in good health and CMV-seronegative.

This sequence joins TRBV4-1 and TRBJ1-1, with a weak D call TRBD1 (5 bases). Germline lookup yields CDR1 MGHRA and CDR2 YSYEKL. Trimming cost V 0 bases and J 10 bases, with 21 bases left between them. The CDR3 length is 16 residues. The CDR3 sequence is CASSQDWENRAGVAFF. The CDR3 DNA sequence: TGCGCCAGCAGCCAAGATTGGGAGAACCGGGCGGGGGTAGCTTTCTTT.

V gene TRBV11-1 combines with J gene TRBJ1-3; D uncertain. Trimming took 8 bases from V and 7 from J, leaving 18 bases between them. The CDR3 is 14 residues long. Germline CDR1 and CDR2: SGHAT and FQDESV (reference sequence). For the CDR3, the DNA is TGTGCCAGCGCGCAGTTGTTAATCGGGAACACCATATATTTT. Protein: CASAQLLIGNTIYF.

V is TRBV6-4 and J is TRBJ2-3, with 8 bases matching TRBD2. In germline, CDR1 is MRHNA, CDR2 SNTAGT. The CDR3 covers 16 residues. Losses at the gene ends were 0 bases for V and 0 bases for J; bases not matched to a gene: 2. The DNA for the CDR3 is TGTGCCAGCAGTGACTCCGGGGGGGGTAGCACAGATACGCAGTATTTT. Residues: CASSDSGGGSTDTQYF.

This chain connects TRBV6-1 to TRBJ2-7, with 7 bases aligning to TRBD2. CDR3 length equals 13 residues. Losses at the gene ends were 6 bases for V and 3 bases for J; bases not matched to a gene: 5. Germline V gene sequence: CDR1 MNHNS, CDR2 SASEGT. The CDR3 here is CASRGGAGYEQYF. As DNA, the CDR3 is TGTGCCAGCAGGGGAGGGGCGGGCTACGAGCAGTACTTC.

V usage is TRBV11-1 and J usage is TRBJ1-2; D not certain. The germline gives CDR1 SGHAT, CDR2 FQDESV (reference sequence). The CDR3 runs to 13 residues. Trimming pared 1 base from V and 4 bases from J, leaving 7 bases between. DNA of the CDR3: TGTGCCAGCAGCTTAGGCGGGGTCTATGGCTACACCTTC. It is translated as CASSLGGVYGYTF.

The V call is TRBV6-1, the J call TRBJ1-1; perhaps TRBD1 as D (6 bases). The CDR3 runs 17 residues. Trimming stripped 2 bases from V and 0 bases from J, with 16 bases between. The germline V gene has CDR1 MNHNS and CDR2 SASEGT. CDR3 sequence (DNA): TGTGCCAGCAGTGAACCCTACAGGACAGAAATGAACACTGAAGCTTTCTTT. Translation: CASSEPYRTEMNTEAFF.

This chain uses TRBV19 with TRBJ2-5; TRBD1 aligns across 7 bases. This CDR3 has 17 residues. V lost 3 bases to trimming and J lost 3 bases; unmatched junction nucleotides: 13. The germline V gene has CDR1 LNHDA and CDR2 SQIVND (reference sequence). The DNA of the CDR3 is TGTGCCAGTAGTATCGCCTCCGCCCCGGGACAGAAAGAGACCCAGTACTTC. Translating gives CASSIASAPGQKETQYF.

The chain uses TRBV6-1 and TRBJ1-2; D is ambiguous. CDR1 and CDR2 (germline): MNHNS, SASEGT. V shed 4 bases and J shed 1 base, with 19 bases lying between them. The CDR3 covers 17 residues. CDR3 region: CASSAGSISEFNYGYTF. The CDR3 DNA reads TGTGCCAGCAGTGCGGGATCTATTTCGGAATTTAACTATGGCTACACCTTC.

This clone appeared once. The J gene is TRBJ2-7, the V gene TRBV28; 9 bases map to TRBD2. The CDR3 totals 15 residues. From germline, CDR1 is MDHEN and CDR2 SYDVKM. The V and J ends lost 4 bases and 3 bases, in that order; junction bases with no gene match: 7. CDR3 loop: CASSSLAGTYYEQYF. The DNA for the CDR3 is TGTGCCAGCAGTTCCCTAGCGGGGACCTACTACGAGCAGTACTTC.

This rearrangement joins TRBV7-6 to TRBJ1-3; TRBD1 might be the D (5 bases). V was cut by 5 bases and J by 4 bases, with 21 bases left in between. The CDR3 is 17 amino acids. Germline lookup yields CDR1 SGHVS and CDR2 FNYEAQ. The CDR3 loop reads CASSESPPTTAGNTIYF. The CDR3 nucleotides are TGTGCCAGCAGCGAAAGTCCCCCAACGACAGCCGGAAACACCATATATTTT.

This sequence joins TRBV10-3 and TRBJ2-5; 9 bases fit TRBD1. The CDR3 length is 14 residues. V lost 9 bases to trimming and J lost 0 bases; unmatched junction nucleotides: 5. Germline V gene lookup returns CDR1 ENHRY and CDR2 SYGVKD. The CDR3 DNA sequence: TGTGCCATTGGGACAGGGCCGTACCAAGAGACCCAGTACTTC. Translating it yields CAIGTGPYQETQYF.

This clone was detected once. The rearrangement uses TRBV9 and TRBJ2-3; 8 bases agree with TRBD2. CDR1 is SGDLS and CDR2 is YYNGEE in the germline V gene. This CDR3 comprises 16 residues. J was trimmed by 3 bases and V by 4 bases; bases with no gene match: 10. Here the CDR3 reads CASSPLGTSGTDTQYF. Written as DNA, the CDR3 is TGTGCCAGCAGCCCGTTAGGTACTAGCGGAACAGATACGCAGTATTTT.

This clone was observed a handful of times. This rearrangement joins TRBV13 to TRBJ1-2; D might be TRBD1 (6 bases). The CDR3 sequence is 16 residues long. V gave up 3 bases and J gave up 3 bases, with 17 bases separating them. Germline CDR1 and CDR2: PRHDT and FYEKMQ (reference sequence). As DNA, the CDR3 is TGTGCCAGCAGCTTTAGACAGGAGGTCCCCGACTATGGCTACACCTTC. Protein product: CASSFRQEVPDYGYTF.

The chain couples TRBV11-3 to TRBJ2-7; 8 nucleotides line up with TRBD2. V dropped 4 bases and J dropped 3; count of bases not matched to a gene: 2. From germline, CDR1 is SGHNT and CDR2 YENEEA. The CDR3 spans 13 residues. The CDR3 reads CASSSSGGYEQYF. The CDR3 DNA reads TGTGCCAGCAGCTCCAGCGGGGGCTACGAGCAGTACTTC.

The CDR3 DNA reads as TGTGCCAGCAGCCCTCGCTGGACAGGGTTGGGCTATGGCTACACCTTC. Its protein product is CASSPRWTGLGYGYTF. V gene TRBV11-2 combines with J gene TRBJ1-2; 8 nucleotides align to TRBD1. Germline V CDR1 and CDR2: SGHAT, FQNNGV. This CDR3 is 16 amino acids long. The trim removed 5 bases at V and 4 bases at J, leaving 12 bases unmatched.

This clone has a handful of counts. The rearrangement joins TRBV5-4 to TRBJ1-2; TRBD1 aligns across 7 bases. The CDR3 length is 14 residues. In germline, CDR1 is SGHNT, CDR2 YYREEE (reference sequence). The J segment lost 4 bases and the V segment lost 1 base, leaving 4 bases of the junction unmatched. CDR3 sequence: CASSLPDRLYGYTF. In DNA form, the CDR3 reads TGTGCCAGCAGCTTGCCGGACAGGCTCTATGGCTACACCTTC.

The chain links TRBV5-1 to TRBJ2-7, with TRBD2 as a possible D gene (6 bases). Germline CDR1 SGHRS, CDR2 YFSETQ. Trimming removed 4 bases at V and 5 bases at J, with 22 bases between. The CDR3 has 16 residues. The CDR3 DNA is TGCGCCAGCAGCGGCCAGGGAGGCGGGTCCTTTCACGAGCAGTACTTC. This gives the protein CASSGQGGGSFHEQYF.

The chain has TRBV7-9 and TRBJ2-3; D is perhaps TRBD2 (5 bases). The CDR3 is made up of 14 amino acids. Germline V lookup: CDR1 SEHNR, CDR2 FQNEAQ (reference sequence). V lost 3 bases and J lost 6, with 13 bases in between. CDR3 in DNA: TGTGCCAGCAGCTTTAGGCAGGAGCGGGATACGCAGTATTTT. It is translated as CASSFRQERDTQYF.

This clone has a handful of counts. The chain joins TRBV19 to TRBJ2-3; D call uncertain. The germline V gene has CDR1 LNHDA and CDR2 SQIVND (reference sequence). V was trimmed by 3 bases and J by 0 bases, leaving 10 bases between them. This CDR3 is built from 15 residues. The CDR3 DNA reads as TGTGCCAGTAGTATTCCGGGTCCTAGCACAGATACGCAGTATTTT. Protein product: CASSIPGPSTDTQYF.

The chain combines TRBV15 with TRBJ2-5; D is possibly TRBD1 (5 bases). The CDR3 length is 14 residues. CDR1 is LNHNV and CDR2 is YYDKDF in the germline V gene (reference sequence). V lost 5 bases and J lost 7, with 17 bases in between. As DNA, the CDR3 is TGTGCCACCAGCGAAGGGGCAGGGCCTTGGACCCAGTACTTC. Its protein product is CATSEGAGPWTQYF.

The chain uses TRBV19 and TRBJ1-1; no clear D gene. The ends were cut back, 6 bases at V and 3 bases at J, with 23 bases in the middle. The germline V gene encodes CDR1 LNHDA and CDR2 SQIVND (reference sequence). This CDR3 is 17 amino acids long. The CDR3 sequence is CASSPTTYGAVYTEAFF. The CDR3 DNA follows: TGTGCCAGTAGCCCTACTACGTACGGTGCCGTATACACTGAAGCTTTCTTT.

This clone was seen only once. The chain employs TRBV7-6 and TRBJ2-2; D is possibly TRBD1 (6 bases). Germline V gene data show CDR1 as SGHVS and CDR2 as FNYEAQ. V was pared by 4 bases and J by 7 bases, with 25 bases between. The CDR3 consists of 18 residues. The CDR3 DNA reads TGTGCCAGCAGCTCAGGGGCAGAGAAGCCCAATTATCTCGGGGAGCTGTTTTTT. The encoded protein is CASSSGAEKPNYLGELFF.